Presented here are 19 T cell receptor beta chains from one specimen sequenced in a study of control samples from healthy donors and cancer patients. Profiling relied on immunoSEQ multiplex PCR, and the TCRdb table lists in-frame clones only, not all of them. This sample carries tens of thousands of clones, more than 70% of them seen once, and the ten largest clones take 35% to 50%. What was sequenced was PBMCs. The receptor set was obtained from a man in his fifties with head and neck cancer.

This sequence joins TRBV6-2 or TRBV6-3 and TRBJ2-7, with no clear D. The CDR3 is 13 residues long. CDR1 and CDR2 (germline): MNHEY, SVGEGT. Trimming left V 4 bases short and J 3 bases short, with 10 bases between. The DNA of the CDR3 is TGTGCCAGCAGTTTCTTGGGGAACTACGAGCAGTACTTC. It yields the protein CASSFLGNYEQYF.

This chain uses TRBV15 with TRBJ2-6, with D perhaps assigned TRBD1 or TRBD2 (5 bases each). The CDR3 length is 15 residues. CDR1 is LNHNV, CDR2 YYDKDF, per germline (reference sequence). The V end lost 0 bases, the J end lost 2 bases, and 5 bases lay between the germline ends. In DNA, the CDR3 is TGTGCCACCAGCAGAGAGGGGGCTGGGGCCAACGTCCTGACTTTC. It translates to CATSREGAGANVLTF.

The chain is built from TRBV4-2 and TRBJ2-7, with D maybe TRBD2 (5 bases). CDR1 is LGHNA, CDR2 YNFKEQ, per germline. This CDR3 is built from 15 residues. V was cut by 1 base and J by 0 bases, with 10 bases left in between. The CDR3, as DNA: TGTGCCAGCAGCCAAGGGAGGCCTCCCTCCTACGAGCAGTACTTC. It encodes CASSQGRPPSYEQYF.

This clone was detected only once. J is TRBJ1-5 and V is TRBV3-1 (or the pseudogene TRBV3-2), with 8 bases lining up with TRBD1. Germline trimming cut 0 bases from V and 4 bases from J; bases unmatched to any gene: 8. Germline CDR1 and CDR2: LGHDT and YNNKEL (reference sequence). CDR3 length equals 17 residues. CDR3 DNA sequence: TGTGCCAGCAGCCAAGAGAGCAGACAGGGGATGAATCAGCCCCAGCATTTT. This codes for CASSQESRQGMNQPQHF.

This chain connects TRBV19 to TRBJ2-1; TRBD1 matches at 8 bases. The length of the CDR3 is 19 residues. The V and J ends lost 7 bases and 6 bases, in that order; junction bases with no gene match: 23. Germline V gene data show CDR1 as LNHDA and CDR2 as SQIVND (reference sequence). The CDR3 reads CASNGAWGNTGGRGNEQFF. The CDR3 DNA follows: TGTGCCAGTAATGGGGCTTGGGGCAACACAGGGGGGCGCGGCAATGAGCAGTTCTTC.

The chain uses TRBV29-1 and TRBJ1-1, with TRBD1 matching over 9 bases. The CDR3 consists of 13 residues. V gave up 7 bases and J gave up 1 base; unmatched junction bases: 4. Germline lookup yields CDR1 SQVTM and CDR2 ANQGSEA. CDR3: CSATDRGNTEAFF. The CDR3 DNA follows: TGCAGCGCGACGGACAGGGGGAACACTGAAGCTTTCTTT.

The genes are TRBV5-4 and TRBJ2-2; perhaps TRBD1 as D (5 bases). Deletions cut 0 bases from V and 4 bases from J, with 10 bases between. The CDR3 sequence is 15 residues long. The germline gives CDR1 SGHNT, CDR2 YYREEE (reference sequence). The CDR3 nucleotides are TGTGCCAGCAGCTTGGCAGGGTTGAGCACCGGGGAGCTGTTTTTT. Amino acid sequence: CASSLAGLSTGELFF.

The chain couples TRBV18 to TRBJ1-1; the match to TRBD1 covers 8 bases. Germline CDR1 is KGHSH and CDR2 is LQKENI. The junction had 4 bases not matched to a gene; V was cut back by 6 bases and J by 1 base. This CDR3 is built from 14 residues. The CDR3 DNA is TGTGCCAGCTCGGCCGGGACAGGGAACACTGAAGCTTTCTTT. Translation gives CASSAGTGNTEAFF.

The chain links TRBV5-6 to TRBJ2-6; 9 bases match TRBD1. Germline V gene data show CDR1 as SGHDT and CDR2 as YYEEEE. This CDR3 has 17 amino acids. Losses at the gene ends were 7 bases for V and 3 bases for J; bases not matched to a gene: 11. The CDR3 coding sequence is TGTGCCAGCGGTCGGACAGGGGAATTAGTTGGGGCCAACGTCCTGACTTTC. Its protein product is CASGRTGELVGANVLTF.

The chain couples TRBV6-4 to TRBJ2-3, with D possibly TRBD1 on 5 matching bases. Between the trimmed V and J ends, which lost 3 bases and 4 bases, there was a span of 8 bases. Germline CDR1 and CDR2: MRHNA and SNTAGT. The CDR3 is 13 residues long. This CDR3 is CASSEQEADTQYF. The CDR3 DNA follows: TGTGCCAGCAGTGAACAGGAAGCAGATACGCAGTATTTT.

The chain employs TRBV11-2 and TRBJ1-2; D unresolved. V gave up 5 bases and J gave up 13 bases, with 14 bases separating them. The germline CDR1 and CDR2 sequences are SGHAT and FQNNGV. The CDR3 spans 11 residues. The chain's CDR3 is CASSPGVPLTF. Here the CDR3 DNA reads TGTGCCAGCAGCCCCGGGGTCCCGCTCACCTTC.

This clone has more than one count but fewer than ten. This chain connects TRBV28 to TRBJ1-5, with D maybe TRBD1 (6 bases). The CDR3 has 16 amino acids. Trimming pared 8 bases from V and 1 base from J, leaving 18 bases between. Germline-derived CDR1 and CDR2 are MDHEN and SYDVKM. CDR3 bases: TGTGCCAGCCTACGTGGACAGTTCCCGAGCAATCAGCCCCAGCATTTT. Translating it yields CASLRGQFPSNQPQHF.

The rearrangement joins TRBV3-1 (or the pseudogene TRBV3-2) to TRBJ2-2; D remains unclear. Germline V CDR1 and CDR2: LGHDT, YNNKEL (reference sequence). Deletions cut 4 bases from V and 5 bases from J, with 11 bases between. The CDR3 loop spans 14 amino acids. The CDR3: CASSPAGVTGELFF. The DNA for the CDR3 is TGTGCCAGCAGCCCGGCTGGGGTTACCGGGGAGCTGTTTTTT.

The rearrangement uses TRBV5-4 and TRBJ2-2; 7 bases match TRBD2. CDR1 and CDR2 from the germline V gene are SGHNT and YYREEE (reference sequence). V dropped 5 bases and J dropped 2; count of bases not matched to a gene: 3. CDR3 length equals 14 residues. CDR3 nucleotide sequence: TGTGCCAGCAGGCGGGACTACAACACCGGGGAGCTGTTTTTT. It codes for CASRRDYNTGELFF.

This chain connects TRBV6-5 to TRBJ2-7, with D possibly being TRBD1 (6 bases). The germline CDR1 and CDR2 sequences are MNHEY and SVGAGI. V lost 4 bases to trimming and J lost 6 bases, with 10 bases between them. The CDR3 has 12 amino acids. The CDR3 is CASSSTGGEQYF. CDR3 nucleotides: TGTGCCAGCAGTTCGACAGGCGGCGAGCAGTACTTC.

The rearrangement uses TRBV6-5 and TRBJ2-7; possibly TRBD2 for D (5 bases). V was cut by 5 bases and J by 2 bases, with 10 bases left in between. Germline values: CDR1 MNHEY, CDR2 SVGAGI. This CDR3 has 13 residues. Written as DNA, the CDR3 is TGTGCCAGCAGTCCGACGGGGACCTACGAGCAGTACTTC. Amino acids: CASSPTGTYEQYF.

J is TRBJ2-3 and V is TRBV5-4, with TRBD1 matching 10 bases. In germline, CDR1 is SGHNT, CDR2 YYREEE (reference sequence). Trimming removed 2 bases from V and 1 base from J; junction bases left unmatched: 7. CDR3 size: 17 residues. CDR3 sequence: CASSFPGTGVGTDTQYF. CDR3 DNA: TGTGCCAGCAGCTTTCCCGGGACAGGGGTGGGCACAGATACGCAGTATTTT.

In DNA form, the CDR3 reads TGTGCCAGCAATTATCACACCGGGGAGCTGTTTTTT. Protein product: CASNYHTGELFF. The rearrangement joins TRBV6-6 to TRBJ2-2, with D unclear. Between the trimmed V and J ends, which lost 7 bases and 3 bases, there was a span of 6 bases. CDR3 size: 12 residues. CDR1 and CDR2 from the germline V gene are MNHNY and SVGAGI (reference sequence).

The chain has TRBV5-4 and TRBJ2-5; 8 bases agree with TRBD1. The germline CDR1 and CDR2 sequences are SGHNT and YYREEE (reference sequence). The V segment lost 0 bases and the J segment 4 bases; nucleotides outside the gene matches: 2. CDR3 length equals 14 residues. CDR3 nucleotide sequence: TGTGCCAGCAGCTTGGCCAGGGGGCGAGAGACCCAGTACTTC. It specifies CASSLARGRETQYF. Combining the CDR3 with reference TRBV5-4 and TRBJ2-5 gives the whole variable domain ETGVTQSPTHLIKTRGQQVTLRCSSQSGHNTVSWYQQALGQGPQFIFQYYREEENGRGNFPPRFSGLQFPNYSSELNVNALELDDSALYLCASSLARGRETQYFGPGTRLLVL.